This T cell receptor (beta chain) was retrieved from a study of CD8 T cells in Susac syndrome. The CDR3 covers 15 residues. The V gene end was trimmed by 4 bases and the J gene end by 1 base; junction bases not matched to a gene: 5. Germline V CDR1 and CDR2: SGHNT, YYREEE (reference sequence). When the RNA was reverse transcribed, random hexamers were used with an input of roughly 0.45 to 1 ug. The CDR3 of TCR beta was amplified by immunoSEQ multiplex PCR across 54 Vbeta and 13 Jbeta. Using its own MiXCR run on the immunoSEQ multiplex PCR reads, TCRdb lists one record per CDR3 protein. This sample has under 200,000 distinct CDR3 sequences, with 90% to 95% found just once. Sequencing of TCR beta was undertaken in CD8+ and CD4+ T cells derived from blood. Healthy donors served as the controls. They were matched for age and sex. Negative isolation yielded the CD8+ and CD4+ T cells, while FACS enriched the TEMRA cells.

The sequencing input was CD4+ T cells from PBMCs. This chain links TRBV5-4 with TRBJ2-7; 10 bases map to TRBD1. The receptor was derived from a human donor in good health. CDR3 nucleotides: TGTGCCAGCAGCGGCCGGGACAGGGGTTCCTACGAGCAGTACTTC. Its protein product is CASSGRDRGSYEQYF.